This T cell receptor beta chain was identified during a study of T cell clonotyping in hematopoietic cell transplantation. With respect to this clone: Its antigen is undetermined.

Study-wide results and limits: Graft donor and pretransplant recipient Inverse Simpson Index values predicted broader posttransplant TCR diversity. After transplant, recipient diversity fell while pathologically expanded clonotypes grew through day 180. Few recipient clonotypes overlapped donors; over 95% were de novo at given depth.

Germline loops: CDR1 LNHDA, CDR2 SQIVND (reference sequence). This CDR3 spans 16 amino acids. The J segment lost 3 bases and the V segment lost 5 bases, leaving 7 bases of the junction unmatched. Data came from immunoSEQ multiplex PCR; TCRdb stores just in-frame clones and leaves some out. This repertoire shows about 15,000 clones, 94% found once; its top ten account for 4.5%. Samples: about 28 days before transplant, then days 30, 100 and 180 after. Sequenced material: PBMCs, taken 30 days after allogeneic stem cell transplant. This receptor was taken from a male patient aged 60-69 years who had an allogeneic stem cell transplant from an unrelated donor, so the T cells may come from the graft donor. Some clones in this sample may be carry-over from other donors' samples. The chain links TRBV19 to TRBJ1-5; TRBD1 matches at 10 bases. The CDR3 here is CASSVGQGIANQPQHF. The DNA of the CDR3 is TGTGCCAGTAGTGTGGGACAGGGGATAGCCAATCAGCCCCAGCATTTT.